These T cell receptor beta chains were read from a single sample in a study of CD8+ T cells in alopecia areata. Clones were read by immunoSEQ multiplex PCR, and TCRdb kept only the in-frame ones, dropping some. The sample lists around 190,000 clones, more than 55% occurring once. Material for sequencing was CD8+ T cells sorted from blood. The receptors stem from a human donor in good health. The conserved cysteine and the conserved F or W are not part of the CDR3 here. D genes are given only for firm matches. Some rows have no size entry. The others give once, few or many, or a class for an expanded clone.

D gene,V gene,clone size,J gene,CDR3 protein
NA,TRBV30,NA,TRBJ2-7,AWSATVISSYEQY
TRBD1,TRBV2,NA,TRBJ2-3,ASSALRTGAGTDTQY
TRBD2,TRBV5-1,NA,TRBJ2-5,ASSLTLAGLETQY
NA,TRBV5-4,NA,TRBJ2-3,ASSLGVVADTDTQY
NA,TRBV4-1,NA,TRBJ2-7,ASSQRAGTESSYEQY
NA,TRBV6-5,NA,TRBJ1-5,ASSLGSLQPQH
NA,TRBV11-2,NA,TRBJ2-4,ASIHYIGKNIQY
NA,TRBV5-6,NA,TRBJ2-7,ASRQTLRDGSPYEQY
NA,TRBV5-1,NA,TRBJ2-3,ASSSLRTVTDTQY
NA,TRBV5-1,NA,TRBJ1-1,ASSLSQGSGTEAF
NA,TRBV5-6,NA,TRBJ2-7,ASSWELGEQY
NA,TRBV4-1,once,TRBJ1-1,ASSQGGMNTEAF
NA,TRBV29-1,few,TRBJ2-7,SVRESEQY
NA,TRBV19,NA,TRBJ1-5,ASRSRGWELNQPQH
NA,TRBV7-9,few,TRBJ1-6,ASSLIGQTPLH
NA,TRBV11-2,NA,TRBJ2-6,ASSPSLGANVLT
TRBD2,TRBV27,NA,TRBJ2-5,ASSPGLAGGYQETQY
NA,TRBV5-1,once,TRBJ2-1,ASIRQGGRDEQF
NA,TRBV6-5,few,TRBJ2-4,ASRRQY
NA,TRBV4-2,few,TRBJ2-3,ASSQVRRTGETDTQY
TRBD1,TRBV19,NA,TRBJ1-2,ATRDSRGYT
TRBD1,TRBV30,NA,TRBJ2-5,AWSGGQGSETQY
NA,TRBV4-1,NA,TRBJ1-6,ASSQVPGASPLH
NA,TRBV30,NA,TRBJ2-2,AFGGGAHTGELF
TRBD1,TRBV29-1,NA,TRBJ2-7,SVEETGETYEQY
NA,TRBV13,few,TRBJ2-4,ASSLGGDNIQY
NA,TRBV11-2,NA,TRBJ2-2,ASSLGPQLAVGELF
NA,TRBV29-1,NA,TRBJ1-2,SVVDGTYGYT
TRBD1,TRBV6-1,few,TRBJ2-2,ASTRQGDTGELF
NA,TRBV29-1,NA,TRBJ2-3,SVAGPETDTQY
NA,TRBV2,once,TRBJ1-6,AGHSGYNSPLH
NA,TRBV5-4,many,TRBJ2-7,ASSFGAAAGEQY
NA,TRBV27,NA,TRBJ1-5,ASSLSLSGQPQH
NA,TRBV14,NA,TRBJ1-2,ASSRGGDYGYT